This T cell receptor (beta chain) emerged from a study of CD8+ T cells in alopecia areata. Once RNA had been extracted, it was reverse transcribed into cDNA to act as the sequencing template. Clones were read by immunoSEQ multiplex PCR, and TCRdb kept only the in-frame ones, dropping some. The sample gives over 100,000 clones, none seen only once, and the top ten clones hold around a fifth. Study-level results: There were also resident alphabeta T cells of normal skin sequenced in scalp samples. In patients, TCRs were shared less clearly than in mice, and HLA may possibly be involved. The study found higher clonality in lesional than normal scalp, especially in alopecia totalis/universalis.

Many counts were recorded for this clone. The antigen remains unidentified. Germline and genes here are mouse. The read ends 4 residues before the CDR3 terminus; that terminus is restored from the germline J gene. V gave up 1 base and J gave up 3 bases, with 8 bases separating them. The CDR3 spans 14 residues. Germline V gene sequence: CDR1 NNHDY, CDR2 SYVADS. The sequence derives from a C3H/HeJ mouse with alopecia areata. This line is of MHC haplotype H2-k. The V and J genes are TRBV13-3 and TRBJ2-1; no firm D call. The sample was lesional skin. CDR3 region: CASSDSRIYAEQFF. The CDR3 DNA, read in part, is TGTGCCAGCAGTGATTCCAGAATCTATGCT.